This T cell receptor (beta chain) was observed in a study of shared clonotypes between healthy human individuals. Study-wide results and caveats: Few donors restricted represented genetic and exposure-history diversity. Generation probabilities of non-shared clonotypes were lower (relative to those shared by all four donors). Around 5.3% of naive CD4 clonotypes were shared across four donors.

Trimming removed 3 bases at V and 2 bases at J, with 7 bases between. This CDR3 has 13 amino acids. Germline V gives CDR1 WSHSY, CDR2 SAAADI. Only Caucasian adults living in Nashville, Tennessee served as donors. Here immunoSEQ multiplex PCR was the method, and the copy in TCRdb shows in-frame clones only, minus some. The table has some 2 million clones, approximately 95% seen once. With respect to this clone: The antigen is not known.

This receptor was obtained from a man aged 18 to 30 in good health. The material sequenced was naive CD4+ T cells sorted from blood. As for subset: CD45RA+ positively selected. The genes are TRBV10-2 and TRBJ1-2; D is undetermined. The CDR3 DNA follows: TGCGCCAGCAGTGACTCGGGAAACTATGGCTACACCTTC. Amino acid sequence: CASSDSGNYGYTF.